This T cell receptor beta chain comes out of a study of shared clonotypes between healthy human individuals. This clone was picked up one time. Clones were sequenced by immunoSEQ multiplex PCR, and TCRdb holds only the in-frame ones, with some missing. Of approximately 740,000 clones listed, approximately 74% are singletons. The length of the CDR3 is 13 residues. Per germline, CDR1 MNHEY and CDR2 SMNVEV (reference sequence). The V and J ends lost 7 bases and 1 base respectively, with 11 bases between them. This TCR came from a woman in her twenties or thirties in good health. The gene calls are TRBV27 and TRBJ2-7; D is possibly TRBD1 or TRBD2 (5 bases each). The sample was memory CD4+ T cells sorted from blood. Subset noted: CD45RA-negative fraction. The DNA of the CDR3 is TGTGCCAGCAAGAGAGGGGATTCCTACGAGCAGTACTTC. Its protein product is CASKRGDSYEQYF.